The 20 T cell receptor beta chains in this list originate from one sample, sequenced in a study of CD8 T cells in ankylosing spondylitis. TCRdb passed the 5' RACE reads through MiXCR, listing each CDR3 protein once. The sample carries nearly 350,000 distinct CDR3 sequences, roughly 15% recorded once. Material: blood, either unsorted or a sorted T cell fraction (not recorded which). The receptor source for this set is a male donor with ankylosing spondylitis or in good health (not recorded which).

This clonotype came up a few times. The chain combines TRBV5-1 with TRBJ1-1; 7 bases are a match to TRBD1. Germline loops: CDR1 SGHRS, CDR2 YFSETQ. This CDR3 region has 16 residues. Trimming at V came to 4 bases and at J to 1 base, leaving 10 bases not matched to a gene. In nucleotides, the CDR3 is TGCGCCAGCAGCCTCGGAGGGACAGCCAGGAACACTGAAGCTTTCTTT. It yields the protein CASSLGGTARNTEAFF.

This clonotype was detected a few times. The V gene is TRBV12-3 or TRBV12-4, the J gene TRBJ1-1, with D uncertain. This CDR3 contains 14 residues. The V and J ends lost 4 bases and 1 base respectively, with 10 bases between them. Written as DNA, the CDR3 is TGTGCCAGCAGTTCCTCGCTGAAGAACACTGAAGCTTTCTTT. Its translation: CASSSSLKNTEAFF.

The chain is built from TRBV5-1 and TRBJ2-5; no firm D call. V lost 2 bases and J 0 bases, leaving 8 bases between the germline ends. Germline V lookup: CDR1 SGHRS, CDR2 YFSETQ. This CDR3 is 14 amino acids long. The CDR3 protein is CASSFLRYQETQYF. The CDR3 nucleotides are TGCGCCAGCAGCTTCCTACGGTACCAAGAGACCCAGTACTTC. The entire variable domain, with the rest obtained from reference TRBV5-1 and TRBJ2-5, is as follows: KAGVTQTPRYLIKTRGQQVTLSCSPISGHRSVSWYQQTPGQGLQFLFEYFSETQRNKGNFPGRFSGRQFSNSRSEMNVSTLELGDSALYLCASSFLRYQETQYFGPGTRLLVL.

This chain links TRBV12-3 or TRBV12-4 with TRBJ2-7, with D unclear. This CDR3 is 15 amino acids long. The V gene lost 2 bases and the J gene lost 2 bases, with 13 bases spanning the gap. This CDR3 reads CASSLNGQATYEQYF. In nucleotides, the CDR3 is TGTGCCAGCAGTTTAAACGGGCAGGCTACCTACGAGCAGTACTTC.

This clonotype was observed a handful of times. The rearrangement links TRBV6-5 to TRBJ2-2, with D tentatively TRBD1 or TRBD2 (5 bases each). Germline CDR1 reads MNHEY; CDR2 reads SVGAGI. Trimming shortened V by 1 base and J by 5 bases, and 11 bases separated the two germline ends. The CDR3 has 15 residues. The CDR3 sequence: CASSYLGPKTGELFF. CDR3 DNA sequence: TGTGCCAGCAGTTACTTGGGACCAAAAACCGGGGAGCTGTTTTTT.

This chain connects TRBV11-2 to TRBJ2-7, with 7 bases matching TRBD2. The V segment lost 0 bases and the J segment 2 bases; nucleotides outside the gene matches: 10. Germline V gene sequence: CDR1 SGHAT, CDR2 FQNNGV. CDR3 length: 17 amino acids. The CDR3 loop is CASSLDWSGGTPYEQYF. The DNA for the CDR3 is TGTGCCAGCAGCTTAGATTGGTCGGGAGGCACCCCCTACGAGCAGTACTTC.

This clonotype was counted ten times or more. V gene TRBV7-9 combines with J gene TRBJ2-2; D not certain. Germline loops: CDR1 SEHNR, CDR2 FQNEAQ (reference sequence). V was clipped by 5 bases and J by 4 bases, with 14 bases between them. This CDR3 contains 15 residues. The CDR3 sequence: CASSPIEGFTGELFF. CDR3 in DNA: TGTGCCAGCAGCCCCATAGAAGGATTCACCGGGGAGCTGTTTTTT.

The V gene is TRBV10-3, the J gene TRBJ1-1, with 7 bases matching TRBD1. The trim removed 6 bases at V and 1 base at J, leaving 5 bases unmatched. This CDR3 is 14 amino acids long. Looked up from germline, CDR1 is ENHRY and CDR2 is SYGVKD. The CDR3, as DNA: TGTGCCATCAGCGGGGACAGATGGAACACTGAAGCTTTCTTT. Its protein product is CAISGDRWNTEAFF.

This clonotype was recorded a few times. The chain joins TRBV30 to TRBJ2-1; tentatively, D is TRBD2 (6 bases). There are 13 residues in the CDR3. Between the trimmed V and J ends, which lost 5 bases and 10 bases, there was a span of 18 bases. CDR1 is GTSNPN and CDR2 is SVGIG in the germline V gene (reference sequence). CDR3 amino acids: CAWGTHKGREQFF. CDR3 nucleotide sequence: TGTGCCTGGGGGACTCATAAAGGGAGGGAGCAGTTCTTC.

The chain links TRBV2 to TRBJ2-5, with TRBD1 as a possible D gene (5 bases). Germline CDR1 is SNHLY and CDR2 is FYNNEI. This CDR3 is built from 14 residues. V was clipped by 3 bases and J by 5 bases, with 13 bases between them. CDR3 nucleotides: TGTGCCAGCAGTGATCGGGCAGGGTCGGAGACCCAGTACTTC. Its protein product is CASSDRAGSETQYF.

The chain uses TRBV12-3 or TRBV12-4 and TRBJ2-1; 13 bases fit TRBD2. V lost 2 bases and J lost 7; bases outside the gene matches: 2. This CDR3 comprises 15 residues. CDR3: CASSLRTSGRNEQFF. The CDR3 DNA sequence: TGTGCCAGCAGTTTAAGGACTAGCGGGAGAAATGAGCAGTTCTTC.

There are many counts of this clonotype. The CDR3 DNA follows: TGCGCCAGCAGCTTAGGGGGCGATACGCAGTATTTT. This sequence encodes CASSLGGDTQYF. This sequence joins TRBV5-1 and TRBJ2-3; 7 bases match TRBD1. The CDR3 contains 12 residues. Trimming took 2 bases from V and 6 from J; bases not matched to a gene: 0. CDR1 is SGHRS, CDR2 YFSETQ, per germline.

The chain is built from TRBV5-1 and TRBJ1-1; the D is unclear. This CDR3 contains 14 residues. Germline V gene data show CDR1 as SGHRS and CDR2 as YFSETQ. V was shortened by 0 bases and J by 2 bases, with 8 bases between the two germline ends. The CDR3 DNA reads TGCGCCAGCAGCTTGGCCGAGGCTAACACTGAAGCTTTCTTT. This gives the protein CASSLAEANTEAFF.

This clonotype was found many times. J is TRBJ1-1 and V is TRBV29-1; D call uncertain. The germline V gene has CDR1 SQVTM and CDR2 ANQGSEA. V shed 4 bases and J shed 7 bases, with 10 bases lying between them. The CDR3 sequence is 11 residues long. In DNA, the CDR3 is TGCAGCGTTGGGGGAGAGGGTGAAGCTTTCTTT. Its protein is CSVGGEGEAFF.

This clonotype was picked up many times. The chain has TRBV6-5 and TRBJ2-1; 9 nucleotides align to TRBD2. There are 13 residues in the CDR3. Germline V gene data show CDR1 as MNHEY and CDR2 as SVGAGI. After removal of 0 bases from V and 14 bases from J, the junction contained 5 bases not matched to a gene. Here the CDR3 DNA reads TGTGCCAGCAGTTACTCGGGACTAGCTACGGAGTTCTTC. This sequence encodes CASSYSGLATEFF.

This clonotype showed up just a few times. The V gene is TRBV9, the J gene TRBJ1-1, with D perhaps TRBD1 (5 bases). The CDR3 totals 16 residues. V was trimmed by 0 bases and J by 4 bases, leaving 16 bases between them. Germline-derived CDR1 and CDR2 are SGDLS and YYNGEE. DNA of the CDR3: TGTGCCAGCAGCGTAGACCCCATCATGGGGGGCACTGAAGCTTTCTTT. Residues: CASSVDPIMGGTEAFF.

The CDR3 region has the DNA TGTGCCTGTACCGGGACGCGTGTTGACAATGAGCAGTTCTTC. It specifies CACTGTRVDNEQFF. The chain carries TRBV11-3 and TRBJ2-1; D tentatively fits TRBD1 or TRBD2 (5 bases each). Germline lookup yields CDR1 SGHNT and CDR2 YENEEA. This CDR3 region has 14 residues. V shed 11 bases and J shed 5 bases, with 19 bases lying between them.

This clonotype occurred a few times. The genes are TRBV20-1 and TRBJ1-6; 12 bases map to TRBD1. The trim removed 6 bases at V and 10 bases at J, leaving 4 bases unmatched. CDR1 and CDR2 (germline): DFQATT, SNEGSKA (reference sequence). There are 13 residues in the CDR3. CDR3 DNA: TGCAGTGCAGGGACAGGGGGCAGGTCACCCCTCCACTTT. Encoded protein: CSAGTGGRSPLHF.

The chain is built from TRBV11-2 and TRBJ2-7; maybe TRBD1 (6 bases). This CDR3 spans 12 amino acids. V lost 4 bases, J lost 4 bases, and 8 bases lay in between. Per the germline V gene, CDR1 is SGHAT and CDR2 is FQNNGV. The CDR3 DNA reads as TGTGCCAGCAGCTATCAGGGGTACGAGCAGTACTTC. It translates to CASSYQGYEQYF.

V usage is TRBV12-3 or TRBV12-4 and J usage is TRBJ2-7; TRBD2 matches at 7 bases. The CDR3 runs to 16 residues. V lost 1 base to trimming and J lost 2 bases; unmatched junction nucleotides: 8. For the CDR3, the DNA is TGTGCCAGCAGTTTAGGGTTGCGGGGGAGGCCCTACGAGCAGTACTTC. Translation gives CASSLGLRGRPYEQYF.